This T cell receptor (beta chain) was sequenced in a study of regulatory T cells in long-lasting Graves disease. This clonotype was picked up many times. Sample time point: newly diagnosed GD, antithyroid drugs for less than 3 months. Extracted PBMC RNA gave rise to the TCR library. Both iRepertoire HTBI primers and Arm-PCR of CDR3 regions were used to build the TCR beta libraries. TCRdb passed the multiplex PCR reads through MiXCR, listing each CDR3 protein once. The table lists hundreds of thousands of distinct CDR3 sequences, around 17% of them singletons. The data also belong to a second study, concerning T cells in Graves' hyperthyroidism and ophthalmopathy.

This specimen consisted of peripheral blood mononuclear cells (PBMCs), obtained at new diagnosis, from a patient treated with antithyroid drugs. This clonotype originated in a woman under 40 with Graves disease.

CDR3 sequence reads: CASSVEGGEAFF. CDR3 nucleotide sequence: TGTGCCAGCAGTGTAGAGGGGGGTGAAGCTTTCTTT. The chain carries TRBV2 and TRBJ1-1; D perhaps matches TRBD1 (6 bases). V lost 4 bases and J 7 bases, leaving 10 bases between the germline ends. CDR1 is SNHLY and CDR2 is FYNNEI in the germline V gene. CDR3 length: 12 amino acids.